This TCR beta chain was sequenced in a study of cytomegalovirus exposure and HLA in healthy donors. Background on the study: An early release of data contained about 85 million unique TCRs, which came from HLA-typed donors.

The PCR had 60 Vbeta and 13 Jbeta primers. This table comes from immunoSEQ multiplex PCR, and its TCRdb copy is limited to in-frame clones, with some not included. The table has 150,000 to 200,000 clones, around 85% seen once. Study findings and constraints: Reported results showed that the classifier diagnosed cytomegalovirus status with high specificity and sensitivity. A later analysis by the authors found several of the most significant clusters apparently linked to common viral pathogens. Cytomegalovirus-associated TCR beta chains were listed, numbering around 150.

The CDR3 has 15 residues. V trimming: 6 bases; J trimming: 6 bases; junction bases outside the gene matches: 10. Germline V gives CDR1 MNHNS, CDR2 SASEGT. Comments on this clone: Its specificity is unknown.

This TCR derives from a man in his forties or fifties in good health and CMV-seronegative. The sequenced sample was PBMCs. The gene calls are TRBV6-1 and TRBJ2-2; 7 bases fit TRBD1. The CDR3 here is CASSFTGVKPGELFF. The CDR3, as DNA: TGTGCCAGCAGCTTCACAGGGGTCAAACCCGGGGAGCTGTTTTTT.